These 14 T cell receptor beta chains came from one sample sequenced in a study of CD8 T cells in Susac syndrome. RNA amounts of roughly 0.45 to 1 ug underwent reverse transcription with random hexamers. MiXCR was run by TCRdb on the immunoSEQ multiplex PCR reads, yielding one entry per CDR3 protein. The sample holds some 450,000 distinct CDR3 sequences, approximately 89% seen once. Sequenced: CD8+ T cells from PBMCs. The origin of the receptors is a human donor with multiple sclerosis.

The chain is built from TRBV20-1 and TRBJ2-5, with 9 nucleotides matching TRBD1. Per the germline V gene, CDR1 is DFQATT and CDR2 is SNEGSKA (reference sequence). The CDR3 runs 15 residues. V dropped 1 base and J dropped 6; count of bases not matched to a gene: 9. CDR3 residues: CSARVSGQGRKTQYF. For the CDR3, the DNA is TGCAGTGCTAGAGTATCGGGACAGGGTAGGAAGACCCAGTACTTC.

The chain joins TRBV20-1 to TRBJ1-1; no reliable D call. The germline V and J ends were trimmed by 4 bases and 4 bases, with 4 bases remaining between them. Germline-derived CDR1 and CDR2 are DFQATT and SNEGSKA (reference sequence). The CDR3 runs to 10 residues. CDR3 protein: CSAIITEAFF. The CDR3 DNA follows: TGCAGTGCTATTATCACTGAAGCTTTCTTT.

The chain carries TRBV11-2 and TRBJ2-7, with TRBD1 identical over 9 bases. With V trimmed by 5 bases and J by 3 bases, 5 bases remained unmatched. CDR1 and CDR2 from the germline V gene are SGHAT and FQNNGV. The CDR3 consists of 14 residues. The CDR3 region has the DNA TGTGCCAGCAGCCCCTGGGACAGGGTCTACGAGCAGTACTTC. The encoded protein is CASSPWDRVYEQYF. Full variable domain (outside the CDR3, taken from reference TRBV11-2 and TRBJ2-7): EAGVAQSPRYKIIEKRQSVAFWCNPISGHATLYWYQQILGQGPKLLIQFQNNGVVDDSQLPKDRFSAERLKGVDSTLKIQPAKLEDSAVYLCASSPWDRVYEQYFGPGTRLTVT.

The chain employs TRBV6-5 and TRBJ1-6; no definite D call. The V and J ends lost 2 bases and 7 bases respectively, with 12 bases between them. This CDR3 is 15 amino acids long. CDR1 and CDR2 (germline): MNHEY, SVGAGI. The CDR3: CASSYITEGNSPLHF. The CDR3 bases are TGTGCCAGCAGTTACATCACGGAGGGAAATTCACCCCTCCACTTT.

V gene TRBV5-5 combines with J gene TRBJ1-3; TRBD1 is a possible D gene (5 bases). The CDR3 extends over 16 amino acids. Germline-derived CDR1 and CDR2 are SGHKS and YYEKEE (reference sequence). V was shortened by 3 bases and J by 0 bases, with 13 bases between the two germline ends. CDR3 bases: TGTGCCAGCAGCTCGACTGGTGGGGCCTCTGGAAACACCATATATTTT. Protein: CASSSTGGASGNTIYF.

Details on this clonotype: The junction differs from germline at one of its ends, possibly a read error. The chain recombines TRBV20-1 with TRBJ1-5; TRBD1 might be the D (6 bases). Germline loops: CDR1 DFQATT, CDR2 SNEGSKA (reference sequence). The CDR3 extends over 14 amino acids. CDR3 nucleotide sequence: TGCAGTGCTAGAGATTACAGGGTGGGCCAGCCCCAGCGTTTT. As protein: CSARDYRVGQPQRF.

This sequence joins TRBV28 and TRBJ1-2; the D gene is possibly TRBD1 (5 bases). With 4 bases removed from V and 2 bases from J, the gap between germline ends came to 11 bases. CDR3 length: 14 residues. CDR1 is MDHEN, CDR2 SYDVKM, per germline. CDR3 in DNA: TGTGCCAGCAGTTCAATCGGGGCCAACTATGGCTACACCTTC. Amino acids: CASSSIGANYGYTF.

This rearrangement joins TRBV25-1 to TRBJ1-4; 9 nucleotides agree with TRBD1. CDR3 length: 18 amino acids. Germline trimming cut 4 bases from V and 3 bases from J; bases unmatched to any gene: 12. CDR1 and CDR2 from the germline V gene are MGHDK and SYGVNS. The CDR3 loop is CASSGPGQGGLPNEKLFF. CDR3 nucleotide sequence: TGTGCCAGCAGTGGGCCGGGACAGGGAGGTCTCCCTAATGAAAAACTGTTTTTT. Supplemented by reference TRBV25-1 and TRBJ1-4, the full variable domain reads EADIYQTPRYLVIGTGKKITLECSQTMGHDKMYWYQQDPGMELHLIHYSYGVNSTEKGDLSSESTVSRIRTEHFPLTLESARPSHTSQYLCASSGPGQGGLPNEKLFFGSGTQLSVL.

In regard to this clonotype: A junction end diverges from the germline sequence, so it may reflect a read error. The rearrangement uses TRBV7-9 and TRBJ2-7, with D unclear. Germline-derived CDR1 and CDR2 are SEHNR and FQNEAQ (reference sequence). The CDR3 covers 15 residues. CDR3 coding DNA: TGTGCCAGCAGCCCAACTTCGTCGGAGTTCTACGGGCAGTACTTC. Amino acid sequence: CASSPTSSEFYGQYF.

CDR3 in amino acids: CASSLEEGLLGDGYTF. DNA for the CDR3: TGCGCCAGCAGCTTGGAGGAAGGACTTCTGGGGGATGGCTACACCTTC. This chain joins TRBV5-1 and TRBJ1-2; possibly TRBD1 for D (5 bases). The CDR3 contains 16 residues. V was shortened by 0 bases and J by 6 bases, with 18 bases between the two germline ends. CDR1 and CDR2 from the germline V gene are SGHRS and YFSETQ.

DNA for the CDR3: TGTGCCAGCAGCAGTGCGCAAGAGACCCAGTACTTC. Translating gives CASSSAQETQYF. The chain employs TRBV12-3 or TRBV12-4 and TRBJ2-5, with D hard to call. This CDR3 has 12 amino acids. V shed 6 bases and J shed 2 bases, with 7 bases lying between them.

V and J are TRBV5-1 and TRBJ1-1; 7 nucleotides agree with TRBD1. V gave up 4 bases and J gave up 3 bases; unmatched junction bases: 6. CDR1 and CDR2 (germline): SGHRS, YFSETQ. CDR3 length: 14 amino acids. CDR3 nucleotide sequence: TGCGCCAGCAGCGTGACAGGGTGGGACACTGAAGCTTTCTTT. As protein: CASSVTGWDTEAFF.

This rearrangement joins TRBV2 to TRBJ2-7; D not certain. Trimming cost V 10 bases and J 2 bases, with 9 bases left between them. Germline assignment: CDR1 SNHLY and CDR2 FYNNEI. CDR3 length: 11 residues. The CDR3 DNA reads TGTGCCACCACACGAGCCTACGAGCAGTACTTC. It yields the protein CATTRAYEQYF. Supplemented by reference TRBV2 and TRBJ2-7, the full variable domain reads EPEVTQTPSHQVTQMGQEVILRCVPISNHLYFYWYRQILGQKVEFLVSFYNNEISEKSEIFDDQFSVERPDGSNFTLKIRSTKLEDSAMYFCATTRAYEQYFGPGTRLTVT.

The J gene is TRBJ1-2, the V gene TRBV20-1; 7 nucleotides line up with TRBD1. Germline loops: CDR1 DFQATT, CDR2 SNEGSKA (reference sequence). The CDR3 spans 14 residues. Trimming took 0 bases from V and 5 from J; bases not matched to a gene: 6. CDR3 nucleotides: TGCAGTGCTAGAGACAGGGGGACTATTTATGGCTACACCTTC. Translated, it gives CSARDRGTIYGYTF.